The 13 T cell receptor beta chains below all came from one sample that was sequenced in a study of OX40 agonist ivuxolimab in advanced cancers. The repertoire was sequenced with immunoSEQ multiplex PCR; TCRdb's copy has only in-frame clones and lacks some. The table shows roughly 80,000 clones, with 90% to 95% occurring only once. The material was CD4+ or CD8+ T cells sorted from blood, obtained in a trial of the OX40 agonist ivuxolimab. These receptors were obtained from an adult with an advanced solid tumor such as melanoma, head and neck, liver or kidney cancer.

The chain recombines TRBV29-1 with TRBJ2-2, with a weak D call TRBD2 (6 bases). Germline V gene lookup returns CDR1 SQVTM and CDR2 ANQGSEA. V lost 5 bases and J 4 bases, leaving 11 bases between the germline ends. The CDR3 sequence is 13 residues long. CDR3 sequence reads: CSVTSGGTGELFF. DNA for the CDR3: TGCAGCGTTACCTCCGGGGGCACCGGGGAGCTGTTTTTT.

Only one count was recorded for this clone. This rearrangement joins TRBV6-1 to TRBJ2-1; TRBD1 matches 7 bases. This CDR3 is 13 amino acids long. V lost 3 bases and J lost 7; bases outside the gene matches: 3. From germline, CDR1 is MNHNS and CDR2 SASEGT. The CDR3: CASSEGRGNEQFF. The CDR3 bases are TGTGCCAGCAGTGAGGGCAGGGGGAATGAGCAGTTCTTC.

J is TRBJ1-3 and V is TRBV21-1. TRBV21-1 represents a pseudogene. CDR3 length: 15 amino acids. The CDR3 nucleotides are TGTGCCAGCAGCAGGGCGCAGGGAGGTGGAAACACCATATATTTT. Amino acids: CASSRAQGGGNTIYF.

The chain is built from TRBV18 and TRBJ2-1; 10 nucleotides line up with TRBD2. Germline CDR1 KGHSH, CDR2 LQKENI. V was pared by 6 bases and J by 7 bases, with 12 bases of the junction left unmatched. The CDR3 length is 16 residues. The CDR3 bases are TGTGCCAGCTCCCTACCAAGCGGGAGGGCCATGAATGAGCAGTTCTTC. Encoded protein: CASSLPSGRAMNEQFF.

V gene TRBV7-8 combines with J gene TRBJ1-6; 7 bases match TRBD1. V was pared by 4 bases and J by 1 base, with 7 bases of the junction left unmatched. There are 17 residues in the CDR3. Germline CDR1 is SGHVS and CDR2 is FQNEAQ. The CDR3, as DNA: TGTGCCAGCAGCTCGGCGACAGGGACATCCTATAATTCACCCCTCCACTTT. Encoded protein: CASSSATGTSYNSPLHF.

This clone was counted between two and nine times. The V call is TRBV18, the J call TRBJ1-1; D is possibly TRBD1 (6 bases). Germline assignment: CDR1 KGHSH and CDR2 LQKENI. The CDR3 is made up of 15 amino acids. Trimming shortened V by 4 bases and J by 1 base, and 13 bases separated the two germline ends. In DNA form, the CDR3 reads TGTGCCAGCTCACTGTCCGGGACAAAGAACACTGAAGCTTTCTTT. Translated, it gives CASSLSGTKNTEAFF.

The genes are TRBV6-1 and TRBJ1-4; no definite D call. V dropped 2 bases and J dropped 8 bases, with 9 bases sitting between them. The CDR3 is 13 amino acids. Germline CDR1 MNHNS, CDR2 SASEGT. The CDR3 region has the DNA TGTGCCAGCAGTGAATTTGGGAGAGAAAAACTGTTTTTT. Translating it yields CASSEFGREKLFF.

The DNA for the CDR3 is TGTGCCAGCAGCTTCGCAGGGGCGGACACAGATACGCAGTATTTT. Residues: CASSFAGADTDTQYF. V usage is TRBV11-3 and J usage is TRBJ2-3, with D perhaps matching TRBD1 (6 bases). The V gene lost 3 bases and the J gene lost 2 bases, with 12 bases spanning the gap. Germline lookup yields CDR1 SGHNT and CDR2 YENEEA. This CDR3 is 15 amino acids long.

This chain joins TRBV7-9 and TRBJ2-1; TRBD2 might be the D (6 bases). The germline V gene encodes CDR1 SEHNR and CDR2 FQNEAQ (reference sequence). This CDR3 spans 16 amino acids. The V end lost 4 bases, the J end lost 0 bases, and 13 bases lay between the germline ends. CDR3 bases: TGTGCCAGCAGCTCCGGGACTGGAAGCTCCTACAATGAGCAGTTCTTC. Translation gives CASSSGTGSSYNEQFF.

The J gene is TRBJ2-3, the V gene TRBV5-1; D not resolved. CDR3 size: 14 residues. V was pared by 4 bases and J by 6 bases, with 15 bases between. Germline CDR1 and CDR2: SGHRS and YFSETQ. The CDR3 loop is CASSAQPDWDTQYF. The CDR3 nucleotides are TGCGCCAGCAGCGCCCAGCCCGATTGGGATACGCAGTATTTT.

This CDR3 is CASSPPGGAETQYF. Here the CDR3 DNA reads TGTGCCAGCAGCCCGCCGGGGGGGGCAGAGACCCAGTACTTC. This chain uses TRBV21-1 with TRBJ2-5; the table gives TRBD2 as D, unverified against the DNA. TRBV21-1 is annotated as a pseudogene. CDR3 length equals 14 residues.

This chain uses TRBV9 with TRBJ1-1, with 8 bases aligning to TRBD1. This CDR3 is 16 amino acids long. V shed 0 bases, J shed 1 base, and the junction held 5 bases outside the gene matches. Germline CDR1 SGDLS, CDR2 YYNGEE. The CDR3 DNA reads as TGTGCCAGCAGCGTAGGGCCAGGGGGCGCGAACACTGAAGCTTTCTTT. It encodes CASSVGPGGANTEAFF. The full variable domain, in which reference TRBV9 and TRBJ1-1 provide the parts outside the CDR3, is DSGVTQTPKHLITATGQRVTLRCSPRSGDLSVYWYQQSLDQGLQFLIQYYNGEERAKGNILERFSAQQFPDLHSELNLSSLELGDSALYFCASSVGPGGANTEAFFGQGTRLTVV.

The V and J genes are TRBV6-6 and TRBJ2-7, with D perhaps given as TRBD1 or TRBD2 (5 bases each). The V end was cut by 6 bases, the J end by 4 bases, with 16 bases between. Germline assignment: CDR1 MNHNY and CDR2 SVGAGI (reference sequence). The CDR3 contains 14 residues. The CDR3 protein is CASSTGRKTYEQYF. The CDR3 bases are TGTGCCAGCAGCACGGGACGGAAAACTTACGAGCAGTACTTC.